This passage covers 32 T cell receptor beta chains from one sample sequenced in a study of T cell clonality in common variable immunodeficiency. Measured with immunoSEQ multiplex PCR; TCRdb has only the in-frame clones, and not every one. Altogether some 13,000 clones were found in the sample, and no singletons occur. Their target antigens are unknown. Whole-study findings and limits: Reportedly, TCR beta sequences from common variable immunodeficiency showed fewer deletions and N-nucleotide insertions.

Sequencing input: peripheral blood mononuclear cells. The receptors derive from a human donor with common variable immunodeficiency.

This clone appeared many times. The read ends 3 residues early relative to the CDR3; the germline J gene fills the gap. The V and J genes are TRBV5-1 and TRBJ2-7; 8 bases are shared with TRBD1. The germline gives CDR1 SGHRS, CDR2 YFSETQ. The CDR3 is 13 residues long. With V trimmed by 4 bases and J by 6 bases, 6 bases remained unmatched. The CDR3 bases that were read are TGCGCCAGCAGCGTAGAACAGGGGGTCGAG. This gives the protein CASSVEQGVE. The whole CDR3 reads CASSVEQGVEQYF.

This clone qualifies as medium-sized. Read sequence stops 3 residues before the CDR3 end, and the germline J gene provides the missing end. The V and J genes are TRBV20-1 and TRBJ1-5; tentative D call: TRBD1 (5 bases). Trimming removed 0 bases from V and 3 bases from J, with 9 bases in between. CDR3 length: 14 amino acids. Per the germline V gene, CDR1 is DFQATT and CDR2 is SNEGSKA (reference sequence). CDR3 in amino acids: CSAREGGPNQPQHF. The covered CDR3 bases are TGCAGTGCTAGAGAGGGGGGACCCAATCAGCCC.

As for this clone: From the germline J gene comes the end of the CDR3, since the read stops 3 residues before it. The chain couples TRBV7-2 to TRBJ1-2; 7 bases are shared with TRBD1. V trimming: 0 bases; J trimming: 4 bases; junction bases outside the gene matches: 5. The CDR3 consists of 15 residues. From germline, CDR1 is SGHTA and CDR2 FQGNSA. The covered CDR3 bases are TGTGCCAGCAGCTTAGCTGAGGGACAGACCTATGGC. As protein: CASSLAEGQTYG. The whole CDR3 protein reads CASSLAEGQTYGYTF.

To note about this clone: The sequence runs out 3 residues before the end of the CDR3; the remainder is reconstructed from the germline J gene. J is TRBJ2-7 and V is TRBV5-1; D is possibly TRBD2 (6 bases). The CDR3 length is 13 residues. From germline, CDR1 is SGHRS and CDR2 YFSETQ. Trimming took off 0 bases at V and 5 bases at J, with 9 bases between the two ends. The CDR3 here is CASSLAGGDEQYF. The covered CDR3 bases are TGCGCCAGCAGCTTGGCCGGGGGTGACGAG. Full variable domain (missing parts from reference TRBV5-1 and TRBJ2-7): KAGVTQTPRYLIKTRGQQVTLSCSPISGHRSVSWYQQTPGQGLQFLFEYFSETQRNKGNFPGRFSGRQFSNSRSEMNVSTLELGDSALYLCASSLAGGDEQYFGPGTRLTVT.

This clone is labeled medium-sized. Read coverage stops 3 residues before the CDR3 terminus; the germline J gene supplies the remainder. This chain connects TRBV15 to TRBJ2-5; 8 nucleotides align to TRBD1. The germline V gene encodes CDR1 LNHNV and CDR2 YYDKDF (reference sequence). The length of the CDR3 is 16 residues. Losses at the gene ends were 1 base for V and 5 bases for J; bases not matched to a gene: 9. Here the CDR3 reads CATSRGQDRDRETQYF. The part of the CDR3 DNA that was read is TGTGCCACCAGCAGAGGCCAGGACAGGGACCGCGAGACC.

The sample holds a few counts of this clone. The CDR3 goes on 3 residues after the read ends, and that part is filled in from the germline J gene. V usage is TRBV18 and J usage is TRBJ1-1; tentative D call: TRBD1 (5 bases). The V and J ends lost 1 base and 1 base respectively, with 10 bases between them. The CDR3 loop spans 15 amino acids. CDR1 and CDR2 from the germline V gene are KGHSH and LQKENI. The CDR3 here is CASSPLQGTNTEAFF. The covered CDR3 bases are TGTGCCAGCTCACCACTCCAGGGCACGAACACTGAA.

This clone is classed as large. The missing CDR3 end, 3 residues past where the read stops, is filled in from the germline J gene. This chain links TRBV12-5 with TRBJ1-2; D is ambiguous. Germline V gives CDR1 LGHNT, CDR2 FRNRAP. This CDR3 has 13 residues. Trimming removed 1 base from V and 4 bases from J, with 7 bases in between. The covered CDR3 bases are TGTGCTAGTGGTTTGGACGGTCCCTATGGC. Translating it yields CASGLDGPYG. The whole CDR3 reads CASGLDGPYGYTF.

Note on this clone: The CDR3 goes on 3 residues after the read ends, and that part is filled in from the germline J gene. The chain employs TRBV6-2 or TRBV6-3 and TRBJ2-7; D perhaps matches TRBD2 (6 bases). This CDR3 has 14 residues. CDR1 and CDR2 from the germline V gene are MNHEY and SVGEGT. Trimming took off 6 bases at V and 5 bases at J, with 17 bases between the two ends. Partial CDR3 DNA: TGTGCCAGCAGCCGCCCGGGACTTGCTGACGAG. This sequence encodes CASSRPGLADE. The entire CDR3 sequence reads CASSRPGLADEQYF.

Details on this clone: Read sequence stops 3 residues before the CDR3 end, and the germline J gene provides the missing end. The chain joins TRBV7-2 to TRBJ2-7; 8 bases align to TRBD1. Unmatched junction bases numbered 5, after V lost 4 bases and J lost 3 bases. The CDR3 length is 14 residues. Germline V gene lookup returns CDR1 SGHTA and CDR2 FQGNSA. Partial CDR3 DNA: TGTGCCAGCAGCTCAGGACAGGGCCGCTACGAG. This encodes CASSSGQGRYE. The whole CDR3 region reads CASSSGQGRYEQYF.

This clone was detected only a few times. Read coverage stops 3 residues before the CDR3 terminus; the germline J gene supplies the remainder. The V call is TRBV2, the J call TRBJ2-7; D is possibly TRBD1 (6 bases). The V end was cut by 4 bases, the J end by 5 bases, with 12 bases between. This CDR3 is built from 13 residues. CDR1 and CDR2 (germline): SNHLY, FYNNEI. The DNA read from the CDR3 is TGTGCCAGCAGTGTTTGGCAGGGGCACGAG. This encodes CASSVWQGHE. The entire CDR3 protein is CASSVWQGHEQYF.

On this clone itself: The read halts 3 residues ahead of the CDR3 end, with the missing end drawn from the germline J gene. The V and J genes are TRBV20-1 and TRBJ2-1, with D unresolved. CDR1 DFQATT and CDR2 SNEGSKA come from the germline V gene (reference sequence). The V gene lost 3 bases and the J gene lost 5 bases, with 11 bases spanning the gap. The CDR3 is 13 residues long. The CDR3: CSARLYRDNEQFF. Partial CDR3 DNA: TGCAGTGCTAGGTTATATAGGGACAATGAG.

With regard to this clone: The CDR3 extends 3 residues past the end of the read, so its final part is completed from the germline J gene. The gene calls are TRBV30 and TRBJ1-4; D is possibly TRBD1 (5 bases). CDR1 GTSNPN and CDR2 SVGIG come from the germline V gene (reference sequence). The CDR3 sequence is 12 residues long. V dropped 3 bases and J dropped 6 bases, with 8 bases sitting between them. The CDR3 bases that were read are TGTGCCTGGAGAGGAGGGGATGAAAAA. This sequence encodes CAWRGGDEK. Given in full, the CDR3 is CAWRGGDEKLFF.

This clone was picked up a small number of times. From the germline J gene comes the end of the CDR3, since the read stops 3 residues before it. The chain employs TRBV19 and TRBJ1-6; 7 nucleotides line up with TRBD1. CDR3 size: 18 residues. After removal of 2 bases from V and 2 bases from J, the junction contained 9 bases not matched to a gene. Germline values: CDR1 LNHDA, CDR2 SQIVND (reference sequence). CDR3 DNA, as far as it was read: TGTGCCAGTAGTATACGACAGGGAGTAAGCACCTATAATTCACCC. Translating it yields CASSIRQGVSTYNSP. The whole CDR3 sequence reads CASSIRQGVSTYNSPLHF. Full variable domain (outside the CDR3, taken from reference TRBV19 and TRBJ1-6): DGGITQSPKYLFRKEGQNVTLSCEQNLNHDAMYWYRQDPGQGLRLIYYSQIVNDFQKGDIAEGYSVSREKKESFPLTVTSAQKNPTAFYLCASSIRQGVSTYNSPLHFGNGTRLTVT.

CDR3 sequence: CSAPPSGRNYEQYF. Incomplete CDR3 DNA: TGCAGTGCCCCGCCTAGCGGGCGAAACTACGAG. The chain employs TRBV20-1 and TRBJ2-7, with 8 bases aligning to TRBD2. The missing CDR3 end, 3 residues past where the read stops, is filled in from the germline J gene. Germline loops: CDR1 DFQATT, CDR2 SNEGSKA (reference sequence). V was clipped by 6 bases and J by 3 bases; unmatched bases: 10. The CDR3 spans 14 residues.

This clone showed up many times. The CDR3 end lies 3 residues beyond the end of the read and is filled in from the germline J gene. J is TRBJ2-4 and V is TRBV5-6; 7 bases line up with TRBD1. Germline CDR1 and CDR2: SGHDT and YYEEEE. After removal of 5 bases from V and 9 bases from J, the junction contained 14 bases not matched to a gene. CDR3 length: 15 amino acids. The CDR3 region is CASSSIEGTVGIQYF. The part of the CDR3 DNA that was read is TGTGCCAGCAGTTCGATCGAAGGGACAGTGGGCATT.

Concerning this clone: The sequence runs out 3 residues before the end of the CDR3; the remainder is reconstructed from the germline J gene. This chain connects TRBV7-2 to TRBJ2-1, with 7 bases that match TRBD1. Per germline, CDR1 SGHTA and CDR2 FQGNSA. The CDR3 length is 14 residues. J gave up 8 bases and V 5 bases, and 9 bases lay outside the gene matches. The CDR3 sequence is CASSPKLTGHEQFF. Incomplete CDR3 DNA: TGTGCCAGCAGCCCTAAGTTGACAGGGCATGAG. The whole variable domain, remainder taken from reference TRBV7-2 and TRBJ2-1, is GAGVSQSPSNKVTEKGKDVELRCDPISGHTALYWYRQSLGQGLEFLIYFQGNSAPDKSGLPSDRFSAERTGGSVSTLTIQRTQQEDSAVYLCASSPKLTGHEQFFGPGTRLTVL.

This clone occurred many times. Coverage ceases 3 residues before the CDR3 finishes, and the germline J gene fills in the end. The chain employs TRBV19 and TRBJ2-1; tentative D call: TRBD1 (6 bases). V dropped 4 bases and J dropped 6 bases, with 13 bases sitting between them. This CDR3 has 14 amino acids. CDR1 is LNHDA and CDR2 is SQIVND in the germline V gene (reference sequence). CDR3 DNA (partial): TGTGCCAGTAGTAAGGATGGGGGCCTCAATGAG. Protein: CASSKDGGLNE. The whole CDR3 sequence is CASSKDGGLNEQFF.

This clone was seen only a few times. Read data end 3 residues before the CDR3 end; the end is taken from the germline J gene. The chain uses TRBV6-1 and TRBJ2-4; 7 bases fit TRBD1. Germline values: CDR1 MNHNS, CDR2 SASEGT. V lost 0 bases and J lost 6; bases outside the gene matches: 5. This CDR3 region has 15 residues. Here the CDR3 reads CASSEAGTEGNIQYF. CDR3 bases read: TGTGCCAGCAGTGAAGCGGGGACAGAAGGAAACATT.

In its sample, this clone was seen many times. The CDR3 is CASSPGLVQGEQYF. The covered CDR3 bases are TGTGCCAGCTCACCCGGACTAGTCCAAGGCGAG. The chain joins TRBV18 to TRBJ2-7, with 7 positions matching TRBD2. Sequencing ends 3 residues short of the CDR3 end; the germline J gene provides the rest. The CDR3 contains 14 residues. V dropped 3 bases and J dropped 6; count of bases not matched to a gene: 8. The germline gives CDR1 KGHSH, CDR2 LQKENI.

Comments on this clone: The read ends 3 residues before the CDR3 terminus; that terminus is restored from the germline J gene. V usage is TRBV7-3 and J usage is TRBJ2-5, with 9 bases lining up with TRBD2. The CDR3 has 18 residues. J was trimmed by 2 bases and V by 5 bases; bases with no gene match: 15. CDR1 is SGHTA and CDR2 is FQGTGA in the germline V gene. The covered CDR3 bases are TGTGCCAGCAGCCCAAATGTAGCGGGGGCCCAGGGTCAAGAGACC. This codes for CASSPNVAGAQGQET. The CDR3, in full, reads CASSPNVAGAQGQETQYF.

A remark on this clone: The read halts 3 residues ahead of the CDR3 end, with the missing end drawn from the germline J gene. This chain links TRBV7-2 with TRBJ2-2; D is ambiguous. V lost 4 bases to trimming and J lost 3 bases, with 3 bases between them. CDR1 SGHTA and CDR2 FQGNSA come from the germline V gene. The CDR3 covers 12 residues. The CDR3 protein is CASSSDTGELFF. The CDR3 DNA, read in part, is TGTGCCAGCAGCTCGGACACCGGGGAG.

This clone has just a few counts. Read sequence stops 3 residues before the CDR3 end, and the germline J gene provides the missing end. The chain links TRBV7-7 to TRBJ1-5; TRBD1 agrees at 9 bases. This CDR3 has 14 residues. CDR1 is SSHAT and CDR2 is FNYEAQ in the germline V gene (reference sequence). CDR3 DNA (partial): TGTGCCAGCAGCTTAGCGGGGACAGGGAGTCCC. Translated: CASSLAGTGSP. The full CDR3 protein reads CASSLAGTGSPQHF. The full variable domain, with the rest looked up from reference TRBV7-7 and TRBJ1-5, is GAGVSQSPRYKVTKRGQDVTLRCDPISSHATLYWYQQALGQGPEFLTYFNYEAQPDKSGLPSDRFSAERPEGSISTLTIQRTEQRDSAMYRCASSLAGTGSPQHFGDGTRLSIL.

This clone was counted a few times. The CDR3 extends 3 residues past the end of the read, so its final part is completed from the germline J gene. The chain employs TRBV7-8 and TRBJ2-2, with TRBD2 identical over 8 bases. CDR1 is SGHVS, CDR2 FQNEAQ, per germline. With 3 bases clipped from V and 4 bases from J, the junction kept 7 bases outside the gene matches. The CDR3 is made up of 16 amino acids. CDR3 sequence: CASSLSGTRGTGELFF. Partial CDR3 DNA: TGTGCCAGCAGCTTGTCCGGGACTAGAGGCACCGGGGAG.

This clone was detected many times. The CDR3 goes on 3 residues after the read ends, and that part is filled in from the germline J gene. This rearrangement joins TRBV5-1 to TRBJ1-2; TRBD1 might be the D (5 bases). CDR1 is SGHRS and CDR2 is YFSETQ in the germline V gene. The CDR3 is 15 residues long. V lost 0 bases, J lost 7 bases, and 16 bases lay in between. The CDR3 bases that were read are TGCGCCAGCAGCTTGGGGGGCGACACTATTGGTGGC. Translation: CASSLGGDTIGG. The full CDR3 protein is CASSLGGDTIGGYTF.

There are many counts of this clone. Read coverage stops 3 residues before the CDR3 terminus; the germline J gene supplies the remainder. The chain employs TRBV18 and TRBJ2-7; 7 bases align to TRBD1. In germline, CDR1 is KGHSH, CDR2 LQKENI. With 8 bases clipped from V and 0 bases from J, the junction kept 7 bases outside the gene matches. The length of the CDR3 is 14 residues. CDR3 DNA (partial): TGTGCCAGCACTCCGGGACAGAGCTCCTACGAG. Amino acids: CASTPGQSSYE. In full, the CDR3 is CASTPGQSSYEQYF.

Comment on this clone: The read is 3 residues too short to cover the CDR3 end, so that end is filled in from the germline J gene. This rearrangement joins TRBV18 to TRBJ2-7; D possibly corresponds to TRBD2 (7 bases). The CDR3 runs 17 residues. Trimming stripped 4 bases from V and 0 bases from J, with 19 bases between. Germline V gene sequence: CDR1 KGHSH, CDR2 LQKENI. The sequenced part of the CDR3 DNA is TGTGCCAGCTCACTCGGCAGGGGAGGGTTTAGCTCCTACGAG. Translating gives CASSLGRGGFSSYE. The complete CDR3 protein is CASSLGRGGFSSYEQYF. Based on the CDR3 plus reference TRBV18 and TRBJ2-7, the full variable domain is NAGVMQNPRHLVRRRGQEARLRCSPMKGHSHVYWYRQLPEEGLKFMVYLQKENIIDESGMPKERFSAEFPKEGPSILRIQQVVRGDSAAYFCASSLGRGGFSSYEQYFGPGTRLTVT.

In this sample, this clone turned up a few times. The read gets to within 3 residues of the CDR3 end, and the germline J gene fills in the rest. The chain uses TRBV7-6 and TRBJ1-5, with D uncertain. V lost 5 bases and J 0 bases, leaving 14 bases between the germline ends. Germline CDR1 SGHVS, CDR2 FNYEAQ. The CDR3 sequence is 16 residues long. The CDR3 loop reads CASSLGGRLSNQPQHF. The DNA read from the CDR3 is TGTGCCAGCAGCCTCGGTGGCAGACTTAGCAATCAGCCC.

With regard to this clone: The sequenced fragment ends 3 residues before the CDR3 boundary, so the rest is inferred from the germline J gene. This sequence joins TRBV18 and TRBJ2-7, with 8 positions matching TRBD1. V lost 4 bases, J lost 6 bases, and 5 bases stayed unmatched. CDR3 length: 13 amino acids. Looked up from germline, CDR1 is KGHSH and CDR2 is LQKENI. This CDR3 is CASSLHGQGEQYF. The CDR3 bases that were read are TGTGCCAGCTCACTCCACGGACAGGGCGAG.

With respect to this clone: The read ends 3 residues shy of where the CDR3 ends; the end is completed using the germline J gene. Other DNA sequences of this sample code for an identical CDR3. The V gene is TRBV19, the J gene TRBJ2-1; 8 nucleotides match TRBD2. The CDR3 totals 15 residues. CDR1 is LNHDA, CDR2 SQIVND, per germline (reference sequence). J gave up 0 bases and V 3 bases, and 1 base lay outside the gene matches. The CDR3 DNA, read in part, is TGTGCCAGTAGTATCAGCGGGAGCTCCTACAATGAG. This gives the protein CASSISGSSYNE. The whole CDR3 protein is CASSISGSSYNEQFF. The full variable domain, rest sourced from reference TRBV19 and TRBJ2-1, is DGGITQSPKYLFRKEGQNVTLSCEQNLNHDAMYWYRQDPGQGLRLIYYSQIVNDFQKGDIAEGYSVSREKKESFPLTVTSAQKNPTAFYLCASSISGSSYNEQFFGPGTRLTVL.

About this clone: The CDR3 end falls 3 residues outside the read, so it is completed with the germline J gene. The J gene is TRBJ2-7, the V gene TRBV20-1, with TRBD1 identical over 7 bases. The germline V gene has CDR1 DFQATT and CDR2 SNEGSKA (reference sequence). Unmatched junction bases numbered 7, after V lost 8 bases and J lost 3 bases. This CDR3 contains 12 residues. The CDR3 sequence is CSSTGENYEQYF. The sequenced CDR3 bases are TGCAGTTCTACAGGGGAAAACTACGAG.

This clone was observed a few times. The CDR3 extends 3 residues past the end of the read, so its final part is completed from the germline J gene. The chain is built from TRBV19 and TRBJ1-5; 7 nucleotides match TRBD1. The CDR3 length is 15 residues. Germline V gene sequence: CDR1 LNHDA, CDR2 SQIVND (reference sequence). V lost 3 bases to trimming and J lost 4 bases; unmatched junction nucleotides: 6. CDR3 sequence reads: CASSMVAGGNQPQHF. CDR3 bases read: TGTGCCAGTAGTATGGTGGCAGGGGGAAATCAGCCC.

This clone is categorized as medium-sized. The read gets to within 3 residues of the CDR3 end, and the germline J gene fills in the rest. V usage is TRBV20-1 and J usage is TRBJ1-2; 7 bases align to TRBD1. CDR3 length equals 11 residues. Looked up from germline, CDR1 is DFQATT and CDR2 is SNEGSKA (reference sequence). CDR3 DNA, as far as it was read: TGCAGTGCTAGGATTGACAGGGAC. Translating it yields CSARIDRD. The CDR3 as a whole reads CSARIDRDYTF.